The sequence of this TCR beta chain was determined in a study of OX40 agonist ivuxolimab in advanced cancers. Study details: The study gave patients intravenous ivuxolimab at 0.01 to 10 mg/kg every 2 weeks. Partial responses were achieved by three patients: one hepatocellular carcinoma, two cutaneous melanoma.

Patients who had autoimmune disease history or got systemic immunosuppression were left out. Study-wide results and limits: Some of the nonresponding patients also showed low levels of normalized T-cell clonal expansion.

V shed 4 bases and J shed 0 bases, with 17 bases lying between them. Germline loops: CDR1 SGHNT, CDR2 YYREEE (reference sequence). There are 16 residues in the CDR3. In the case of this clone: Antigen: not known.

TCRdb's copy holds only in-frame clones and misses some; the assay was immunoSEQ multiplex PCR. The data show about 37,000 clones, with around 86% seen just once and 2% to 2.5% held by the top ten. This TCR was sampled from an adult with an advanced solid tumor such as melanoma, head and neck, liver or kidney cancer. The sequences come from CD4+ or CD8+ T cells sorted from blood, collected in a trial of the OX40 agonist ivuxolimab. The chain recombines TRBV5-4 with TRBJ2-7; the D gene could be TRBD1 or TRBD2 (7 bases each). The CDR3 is CASSRGGGLSSYEQYF. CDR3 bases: TGTGCCAGCAGCCGGGGAGGGGGCCTTAGCTCCTACGAGCAGTACTTC.